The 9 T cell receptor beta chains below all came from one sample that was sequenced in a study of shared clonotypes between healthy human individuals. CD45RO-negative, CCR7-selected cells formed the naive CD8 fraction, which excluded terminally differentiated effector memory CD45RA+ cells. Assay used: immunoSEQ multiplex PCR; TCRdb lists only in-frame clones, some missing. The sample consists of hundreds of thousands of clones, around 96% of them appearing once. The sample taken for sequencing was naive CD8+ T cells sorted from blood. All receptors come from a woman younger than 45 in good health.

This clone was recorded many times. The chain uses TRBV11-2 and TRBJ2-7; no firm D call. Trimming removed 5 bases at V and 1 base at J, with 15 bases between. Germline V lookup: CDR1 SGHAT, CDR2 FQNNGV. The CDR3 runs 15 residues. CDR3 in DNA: TGTGCCAGCAGCATTCCTGGGTCGCAATCCTACGAGCAGTACTTC. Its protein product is CASSIPGSQSYEQYF.

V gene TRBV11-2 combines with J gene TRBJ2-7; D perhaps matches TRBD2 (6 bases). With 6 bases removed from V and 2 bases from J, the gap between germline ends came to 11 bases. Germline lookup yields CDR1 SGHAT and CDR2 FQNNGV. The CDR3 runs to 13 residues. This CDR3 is CASRRGATYEQYF. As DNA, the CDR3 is TGTGCCAGCAGGCGGGGAGCCACCTACGAGCAGTACTTC.

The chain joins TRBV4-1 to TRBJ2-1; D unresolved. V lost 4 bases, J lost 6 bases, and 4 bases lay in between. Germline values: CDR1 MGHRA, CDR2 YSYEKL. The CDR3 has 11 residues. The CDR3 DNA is TGCGCCAGCAGCCTACGCAATGAGCAGTTCTTC. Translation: CASSLRNEQFF.

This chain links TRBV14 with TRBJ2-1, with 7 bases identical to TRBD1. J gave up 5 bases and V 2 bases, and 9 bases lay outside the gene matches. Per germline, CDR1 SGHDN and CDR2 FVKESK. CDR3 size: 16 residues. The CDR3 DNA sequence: TGTGCCAGCAGCCAAATGTTCACCGGGACAGACAATGAGCAGTTCTTC. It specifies CASSQMFTGTDNEQFF.

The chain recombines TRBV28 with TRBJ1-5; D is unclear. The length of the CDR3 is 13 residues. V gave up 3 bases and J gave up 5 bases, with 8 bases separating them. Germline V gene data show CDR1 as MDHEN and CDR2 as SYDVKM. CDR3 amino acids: CASSFSEHQPQHF. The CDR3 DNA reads TGTGCCAGCAGTTTTTCAGAGCATCAGCCCCAGCATTTT.

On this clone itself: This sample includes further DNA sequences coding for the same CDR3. This CDR3 is CASSLGRPYEQYF. CDR3 nucleotide sequence: TGTGCCAGCAGTTTGGGCAGGCCCTACGAGCAGTACTTC. The chain carries TRBV27 and TRBJ2-7, with D uncertain. Germline-derived CDR1 and CDR2 are MNHEY and SMNVEV (reference sequence). This CDR3 region has 13 residues. V lost 3 bases and J lost 2, with 8 bases in between.

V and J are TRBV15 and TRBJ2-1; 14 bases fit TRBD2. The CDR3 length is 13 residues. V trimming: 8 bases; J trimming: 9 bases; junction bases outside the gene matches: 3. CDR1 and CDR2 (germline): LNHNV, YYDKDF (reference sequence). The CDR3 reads CATEGTSGGEQFF. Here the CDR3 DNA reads TGTGCCACCGAAGGGACTAGCGGGGGTGAGCAGTTCTTC.

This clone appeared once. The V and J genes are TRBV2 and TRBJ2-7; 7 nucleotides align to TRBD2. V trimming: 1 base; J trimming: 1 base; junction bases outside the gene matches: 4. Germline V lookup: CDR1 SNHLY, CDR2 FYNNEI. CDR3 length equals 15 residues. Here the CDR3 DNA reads TGTGCCAGCAGTGAAGGGTGGGGGGGGTCCTACGAGCAGTACTTC. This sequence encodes CASSEGWGGSYEQYF.

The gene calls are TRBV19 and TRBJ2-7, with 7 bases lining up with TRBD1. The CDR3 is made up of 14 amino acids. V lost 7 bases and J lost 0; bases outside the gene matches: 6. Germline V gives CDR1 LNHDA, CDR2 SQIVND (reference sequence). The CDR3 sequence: CASTAAGGSYEQYF. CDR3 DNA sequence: TGTGCCAGTACCGCTGCAGGGGGCTCCTACGAGCAGTACTTC.